What follows are 9 T cell receptor beta chains derived from one specimen sequenced in a study of T cells after posttransplantation cyclophosphamide. The naive gate required viable CD3+CD4+ or CD3+CD8+ cells with CCR7+CD45RA+CD45RO-CD95-CD27+CD28+ phenotype. Assay: immunoSEQ multiplex PCR; the TCRdb copy retains only in-frame clones and omits some. Of about 16,000 clones listed, about 95% are singletons. Specimen: naive CD4+ T cells sorted from blood. The receptors originated from a woman aged 45-65 years in good health and a related stem cell transplant donor.

This clone was counted once. This chain connects TRBV30 to TRBJ1-1; 11 positions match TRBD1. CDR1 is GTSNPN, CDR2 SVGIG, per germline (reference sequence). V was pared by 6 bases and J by 1 base, with 7 bases of the junction left unmatched. The CDR3 spans 15 residues. DNA of the CDR3: TGTGCCTGCGTGGACAGGGGGCCGAGGAACACTGAAGCTTTCTTT. Translation gives CACVDRGPRNTEAFF.

V and J are TRBV6-6 and TRBJ2-7, with TRBD2 matching 7 bases. CDR3 size: 14 residues. The germline gives CDR1 MNHNY, CDR2 SVGAGI (reference sequence). Germline trimming cut 8 bases from V and 0 bases from J; bases unmatched to any gene: 7. The CDR3 protein is CASGGSLSSYEQYF. The CDR3 DNA is TGTGCCAGCGGCGGGAGTCTCAGCTCCTACGAGCAGTACTTC.

This chain connects TRBV27 to TRBJ2-7, with a weak D call TRBD1 (6 bases). V lost 6 bases, J lost 7 bases, and 16 bases lay in between. The CDR3 spans 13 residues. The germline gives CDR1 MNHEY, CDR2 SMNVEV (reference sequence). The DNA for the CDR3 is TGTGCCAGCAGACGTTCAGGGGTAGGGGAGCAGTACTTC. Translation gives CASRRSGVGEQYF.

This chain joins TRBV7-3 and TRBJ2-1, with TRBD2 matching over 7 bases. Germline V CDR1 and CDR2: SGHTA, FQGTGA. The CDR3 is 14 residues long. With 5 bases clipped from V and 3 bases from J, the junction kept 4 bases outside the gene matches. CDR3 in amino acids: CASSTSGNYNEQFF. CDR3 nucleotide sequence: TGTGCCAGCAGCACAAGCGGGAACTACAATGAGCAGTTCTTC.

This clone was counted once. The rearrangement joins TRBV6-1 to TRBJ2-7, with D hard to call. The CDR3 contains 15 residues. V was trimmed by 5 bases and J by 0 bases, leaving 14 bases between them. Germline CDR1 and CDR2: MNHNS and SASEGT. The CDR3 DNA follows: TGTGCCAGCAGTAAGGCGGTCCTTTCCTCCTACGAGCAGTACTTC. This codes for CASSKAVLSSYEQYF.

This chain uses TRBV6-6 with TRBJ1-5; TRBD1 is a possible D gene (5 bases). Trimming shortened V by 8 bases and J by 3 bases, and 11 bases separated the two germline ends. CDR1 is MNHNY and CDR2 is SVGAGI in the germline V gene (reference sequence). This CDR3 has 13 amino acids. The CDR3 loop reads CASYEQVNQPQHF. The CDR3 coding sequence is TGTGCCAGCTACGAACAGGTCAATCAGCCCCAGCATTTT.

The J gene is TRBJ2-7, the V gene TRBV7-8; 8 bases fit TRBD1. V shed 5 bases, J shed 7 bases, and the junction held 13 bases outside the gene matches. Germline V gene lookup returns CDR1 SGHVS and CDR2 FQNEAQ. The CDR3 contains 15 residues. The DNA of the CDR3 is TGTGCCAGCAGCCCTCTAGGGACAGGAGAAGGGGAGCAGTACTTC. Its translation is CASSPLGTGEGEQYF.

This clone came up a few times. This CDR3 reads CASGRDRWTEAFF. In DNA form, the CDR3 reads TGTGCCAGCGGCCGGGACAGGTGGACTGAAGCTTTCTTT. The rearrangement links TRBV6-1 to TRBJ1-1, with 8 bases identical to TRBD1. The CDR3 runs 13 residues. Germline CDR1 MNHNS, CDR2 SASEGT. Unmatched junction bases numbered 7, after V lost 8 bases and J lost 5 bases.

The chain joins TRBV7-2 to TRBJ2-7; the D gene is possibly TRBD2 (6 bases). The V and J ends lost 3 bases and 0 bases respectively, with 15 bases between them. CDR1 SGHTA and CDR2 FQGNSA come from the germline V gene. CDR3 length equals 16 residues. The CDR3 region is CASSFRVGSSSYEQYF. As DNA, the CDR3 is TGTGCCAGCAGCTTTCGGGTCGGGAGTAGCTCCTACGAGCAGTACTTC.